The 30 T cell receptor beta chains below come from one sample, sequenced in a study of T cells in localized non-small cell lung cancer. Assay used: immunoSEQ multiplex PCR; TCRdb lists only in-frame clones, some missing. The sample has fewer than 20,000 clones; about 88% are singletons. The sequenced sample was peripheral blood, obtained before any cancer treatment. The receptor source for this set is a male donor aged 60 or over with stage I lung adenocarcinoma.

The chain employs TRBV11-2 and TRBJ2-1; D possibly corresponds to TRBD1 (5 bases). The germline gives CDR1 SGHAT, CDR2 FQNNGV. CDR3 length: 15 residues. V was clipped by 4 bases and J by 1 base, with 11 bases between them. This CDR3 is CASSSFRVSYNEQFF. CDR3 nucleotides: TGTGCCAGCAGCTCATTCAGGGTATCCTACAATGAGCAGTTCTTC.

The chain is built from TRBV11-3 and TRBJ2-1, with 7 bases that match TRBD2. This CDR3 spans 16 amino acids. Looked up from germline, CDR1 is SGHNT and CDR2 is YENEEA. V was clipped by 1 base and J by 8 bases; unmatched bases: 11. CDR3 sequence reads: CASSLGGAGSVHEQFF. In nucleotides, the CDR3 is TGTGCCAGCAGCTTAGGAGGAGCGGGAAGCGTACATGAGCAGTTCTTC.

This rearrangement joins TRBV29-1 to TRBJ2-5; maybe TRBD1 (6 bases). In germline, CDR1 is SQVTM, CDR2 ANQGSEA. The CDR3 loop spans 14 amino acids. The V end was cut by 4 bases, the J end by 3 bases, with 15 bases between. This CDR3 is CSVAQGRHEETQYF. The DNA of the CDR3 is TGCAGCGTTGCACAGGGCAGACATGAAGAGACCCAGTACTTC.

CDR3 bases: TGTGCCAGCAGTTTATACGGGAGGAGTTACGAGCAGTACTTC. Protein sequence: CASSLYGRSYEQYF. The genes are TRBV27 and TRBJ2-7; TRBD2 matches 7 bases. The germline V gene encodes CDR1 MNHEY and CDR2 SMNVEV (reference sequence). The ends lost 1 base at V and 4 bases at J; junction bases unmatched: 4. There are 14 residues in the CDR3.

This clone was picked up a small number of times. The chain carries TRBV5-1 and TRBJ2-1; a weak D match, TRBD2 (6 bases). The CDR3 is made up of 16 amino acids. V shed 0 bases and J shed 5 bases, with 15 bases lying between them. Germline assignment: CDR1 SGHRS and CDR2 YFSETQ. This chain's CDR3 is CASSLVAGLINNEQFF. Written as DNA, the CDR3 is TGCGCCAGCAGCTTGGTTGCGGGACTGATTAACAATGAGCAGTTCTTC.

V usage is TRBV6-1 and J usage is TRBJ1-5; 8 bases are a match to TRBD1. The CDR3 covers 14 residues. From germline, CDR1 is MNHNS and CDR2 SASEGT. The junction had 7 bases not matched to a gene; V was cut back by 6 bases and J by 6 bases. The DNA for the CDR3 is TGTGCCAGCAGGATGGACAGGGAGAGTCAGCCCCAGCATTTT. Protein product: CASRMDRESQPQHF.

The chain uses TRBV28 and TRBJ2-7; D remains ambiguous. CDR1 and CDR2 from the germline V gene are MDHEN and SYDVKM. The length of the CDR3 is 12 residues. V was pared by 2 bases and J by 2 bases, with 4 bases between. Written as DNA, the CDR3 is TGTGCCAGCAGTTTAAGCACCTACGAGCAGTACTTC. Translated: CASSLSTYEQYF.

The chain carries TRBV27 and TRBJ1-5; D is uncertain. The germline V gene encodes CDR1 MNHEY and CDR2 SMNVEV (reference sequence). The CDR3 runs to 13 residues. Trimming left V 4 bases short and J 0 bases short, with 4 bases between. CDR3 coding DNA: TGTGCCAGCAGTTCGATTAGCAATCAGCCCCAGCATTTT. It yields the protein CASSSISNQPQHF.

The genes are TRBV19 and TRBJ1-5; D is undetermined. Trimming removed 5 bases from V and 3 bases from J, with 11 bases in between. The CDR3 totals 14 residues. The germline gives CDR1 LNHDA, CDR2 SQIVND (reference sequence). Written as DNA, the CDR3 is TGTGCCAGTAGTCCAGGACTGATCAATCAGCCCCAGCATTTT. Protein: CASSPGLINQPQHF.

The J gene is TRBJ2-1, the V gene TRBV10-2, with TRBD1 matching over 7 bases. Per germline, CDR1 WSHSY and CDR2 SAAADI. V trimming: 6 bases; J trimming: 5 bases; junction bases outside the gene matches: 7. The CDR3 extends over 14 amino acids. The CDR3 sequence is CASRSRDRDNEQFF. The CDR3 DNA reads TGCGCCAGCAGATCTCGGGACAGAGACAATGAGCAGTTCTTC.

The chain has TRBV15 and TRBJ2-5, with 7 positions matching TRBD1. The CDR3 is made up of 15 amino acids. The ends lost 3 bases at V and 5 bases at J; junction bases unmatched: 9. Germline CDR1 reads LNHNV; CDR2 reads YYDKDF (reference sequence). CDR3 residues: CATSRLQGRGETQYF. In DNA, the CDR3 is TGTGCCACCAGCAGGCTACAGGGGCGCGGCGAGACCCAGTACTTC.

The chain carries TRBV5-6 and TRBJ1-2, with D unclear. The V gene's germline CDR1 is SGHDT and CDR2 YYEEEE. Between the trimmed V and J ends, which lost 6 bases and 7 bases, there was a span of 10 bases. The CDR3 length is 11 residues. CDR3 region: CASTRDGGYTF. The CDR3 coding sequence is TGTGCCAGCACCCGTGACGGTGGCTACACCTTC.

This clone was observed a few times. V usage is TRBV19 and J usage is TRBJ1-2; no firm D call. The CDR3 has 11 residues. Trimming took off 8 bases at V and 2 bases at J, with 6 bases between the two ends. CDR1 LNHDA and CDR2 SQIVND come from the germline V gene (reference sequence). CDR3 nucleotide sequence: TGTGCCAGTCTCTACAACTATGGCTACACCTTC. Protein product: CASLYNYGYTF.

The chain employs TRBV15 and TRBJ1-6; D is uncertain. This CDR3 has 13 amino acids. The germline V gene has CDR1 LNHNV and CDR2 YYDKDF (reference sequence). V lost 3 bases, J lost 4 bases, and 4 bases lay in between. The CDR3 loop reads CATSSRYNSPLHF. The CDR3 region has the DNA TGTGCCACCAGCAGTAGGTATAATTCACCCCTCCACTTT.

The chain combines TRBV6-6 with TRBJ2-1; 11 positions agree with TRBD1. This CDR3 region has 15 residues. V lost 5 bases, J lost 7 bases, and 7 bases stayed unmatched. CDR1 is MNHNY and CDR2 is SVGAGI in the germline V gene (reference sequence). This chain's CDR3 is CASSPRTGGGNEQFF. The CDR3 region has the DNA TGTGCCAGCAGTCCCCGGACAGGGGGCGGGAATGAGCAGTTCTTC.

The chain carries TRBV2 and TRBJ2-5, with 8 bases aligning to TRBD1. V shed 2 bases, J shed 4 bases, and the junction held 6 bases outside the gene matches. The CDR3 totals 15 residues. Germline CDR1 and CDR2: SNHLY and FYNNEI. The CDR3 sequence is CASSEQGAMAETQYF. CDR3 in DNA: TGTGCCAGCAGTGAACAGGGGGCGATGGCAGAGACCCAGTACTTC.

This chain uses TRBV2 with TRBJ2-2; D is perhaps TRBD2 (5 bases). The V gene lost 1 base and the J gene lost 7 bases, with 13 bases spanning the gap. The CDR3 extends over 15 amino acids. Germline assignment: CDR1 SNHLY and CDR2 FYNNEI. The DNA for the CDR3 is TGTGCCAGCAGTGAAGACGAGGGAGCGGACGGGGAGCTGTTTTTT. Its translation: CASSEDEGADGELFF. The variable domain in full, with the rest retrieved from reference TRBV2 and TRBJ2-2, is EPEVTQTPSHQVTQMGQEVILRCVPISNHLYFYWYRQILGQKVEFLVSFYNNEISEKSEIFDDQFSVERPDGSNFTLKIRSTKLEDSAMYFCASSEDEGADGELFFGEGSRLTVL.

This clone was found a few times. The chain uses TRBV19 and TRBJ1-6; 7 bases line up with TRBD1. Trimming at V came to 5 bases and at J to 5 bases, leaving 6 bases not matched to a gene. The V gene's germline CDR1 is LNHDA and CDR2 SQIVND (reference sequence). The CDR3 is 15 residues long. CDR3 residues: CASSPGTENNSPLHF. DNA for the CDR3: TGTGCCAGTAGTCCGGGGACAGAGAATAATTCACCCCTCCACTTT.

This sequence joins TRBV19 and TRBJ2-1; 7 positions match TRBD1. J was trimmed by 0 bases and V by 6 bases; bases with no gene match: 14. Per germline, CDR1 LNHDA and CDR2 SQIVND (reference sequence). This CDR3 is 18 amino acids long. CDR3 DNA: TGTGCCAGTAGACAACTAGGGACAGTTACCAGCTCCTACAATGAGCAGTTCTTC. Amino acid sequence: CASRQLGTVTSSYNEQFF. The full variable domain, with the rest looked up from reference TRBV19 and TRBJ2-1, is DGGITQSPKYLFRKEGQNVTLSCEQNLNHDAMYWYRQDPGQGLRLIYYSQIVNDFQKGDIAEGYSVSREKKESFPLTVTSAQKNPTAFYLCASRQLGTVTSSYNEQFFGPGTRLTVL.

The gene calls are TRBV27 and TRBJ2-3; D gene uncertain. V was clipped by 3 bases and J by 4 bases, with 8 bases between them. CDR3 length: 13 amino acids. CDR1 and CDR2 (germline): MNHEY, SMNVEV (reference sequence). The CDR3, as DNA: TGTGCCAGCAGTTTTCGGCAATCAGATACGCAGTATTTT. Its translation is CASSFRQSDTQYF.

The genes are TRBV5-4 and TRBJ2-1, with D possibly TRBD1 on 6 matching bases. The CDR3 is made up of 15 amino acids. V lost 4 bases and J 1 base, leaving 12 bases between the germline ends. Germline assignment: CDR1 SGHNT and CDR2 YYREEE (reference sequence). The CDR3 nucleotides read TGTGCCAGCAGCCTGGAGAGGGGGTCCTACAATGAGCAGTTCTTC. The encoded protein is CASSLERGSYNEQFF.

This clone was recorded a few times. CDR3 DNA sequence: TGTGCCAGCAGCGCGGACAGTGGGACGTGGAGGGGCTACACCTTC. This sequence encodes CASSADSGTWRGYTF. The V call is TRBV5-5, the J call TRBJ1-2, with D possibly TRBD1 on 6 matching bases. Trimming removed 4 bases at V and 8 bases at J, with 21 bases between. The CDR3 contains 15 residues. Per the germline V gene, CDR1 is SGHKS and CDR2 is YYEKEE (reference sequence).

The chain has TRBV28 and TRBJ1-1; no clear D. Trimming removed 2 bases from V and 1 base from J, with 5 bases in between. This CDR3 contains 13 residues. Germline lookup yields CDR1 MDHEN and CDR2 SYDVKM. The CDR3 loop is CASSLERNTEAFF. The CDR3 DNA reads as TGTGCCAGCAGTTTAGAGCGGAACACTGAAGCTTTCTTT.

V is TRBV4-3 and J is TRBJ1-4; D not resolved. The germline V and J ends were trimmed by 8 bases and 5 bases, with 12 bases remaining between them. Germline CDR1 LGHNA, CDR2 YSLEER. The CDR3 contains 13 residues. CDR3 nucleotide sequence: TGCGCCAGCTCCGAGCAGTTGAATGAAAAACTGTTTTTT. This codes for CASSEQLNEKLFF.

The rearrangement links TRBV6-6 to TRBJ2-7; D is undetermined. Germline lookup yields CDR1 MNHNY and CDR2 SVGAGI (reference sequence). V shed 8 bases and J shed 4 bases, with 6 bases lying between them. The CDR3 consists of 10 residues. CDR3 sequence reads: CASGSYEQYF. Written as DNA, the CDR3 is TGTGCCAGCGGTTCATACGAGCAGTACTTC.

This chain uses TRBV28 with TRBJ1-4, with 9 bases matching TRBD1. Germline trimming cut 5 bases from V and 7 bases from J; bases unmatched to any gene: 8. Germline values: CDR1 MDHEN, CDR2 SYDVKM. The CDR3 length is 15 residues. Here the CDR3 reads CASSIRTGAGEKLFF. Here the CDR3 DNA reads TGTGCCAGCAGTATACGGACAGGGGCAGGTGAAAAACTGTTTTTT. The full variable domain, in which reference TRBV28 and TRBJ1-4 provide the parts outside the CDR3, is DVKVTQSSRYLVKRTGEKVFLECVQDMDHENMFWYRQDPGLGLRLIYFSYDVKMKEKGDIPEGYSVSREKKERFSLILESASTNQTSMYLCASSIRTGAGEKLFFGSGTQLSVL.

This chain joins TRBV18 and TRBJ1-3, with TRBD1 as a possible D gene (5 bases). This CDR3 contains 17 residues. The ends were cut back, 3 bases at V and 0 bases at J, with 15 bases in the middle. CDR1 is KGHSH and CDR2 is LQKENI in the germline V gene. CDR3 in amino acids: CASSPQARAFSGNTIYF. The CDR3 coding sequence is TGTGCCAGCTCACCTCAAGCCAGGGCCTTCTCTGGAAACACCATATATTTT.

The chain has TRBV5-1 and TRBJ2-1; D not resolved. Trimming stripped 4 bases from V and 0 bases from J, with 14 bases between. The germline V gene encodes CDR1 SGHRS and CDR2 YFSETQ. The CDR3 is made up of 16 amino acids. The CDR3 sequence: CASSTQAESSYNEQFF. CDR3 sequence (DNA): TGCGCCAGCAGCACCCAGGCGGAGAGCTCCTACAATGAGCAGTTCTTC.

The chain carries TRBV5-1 and TRBJ2-1; TRBD1 aligns across 10 bases. CDR1 and CDR2 (germline): SGHRS, YFSETQ. CDR3 size: 15 residues. The V and J ends lost 5 bases and 6 bases, in that order; junction bases with no gene match: 8. CDR3 DNA: TGCGCCAGCAGACCGGGACAGGGGCCGGGCAATGAGCAGTTCTTC. It is translated as CASRPGQGPGNEQFF.

The chain couples TRBV30 to TRBJ2-2; D uncertain. Trimming removed 2 bases from V and 5 bases from J, with 3 bases in between. The CDR3 runs to 11 residues. Germline CDR1 GTSNPN, CDR2 SVGIG (reference sequence). DNA for the CDR3: TGTGCCTGGAGTTTGACCGGGGAGCTGTTTTTT. It specifies CAWSLTGELFF.